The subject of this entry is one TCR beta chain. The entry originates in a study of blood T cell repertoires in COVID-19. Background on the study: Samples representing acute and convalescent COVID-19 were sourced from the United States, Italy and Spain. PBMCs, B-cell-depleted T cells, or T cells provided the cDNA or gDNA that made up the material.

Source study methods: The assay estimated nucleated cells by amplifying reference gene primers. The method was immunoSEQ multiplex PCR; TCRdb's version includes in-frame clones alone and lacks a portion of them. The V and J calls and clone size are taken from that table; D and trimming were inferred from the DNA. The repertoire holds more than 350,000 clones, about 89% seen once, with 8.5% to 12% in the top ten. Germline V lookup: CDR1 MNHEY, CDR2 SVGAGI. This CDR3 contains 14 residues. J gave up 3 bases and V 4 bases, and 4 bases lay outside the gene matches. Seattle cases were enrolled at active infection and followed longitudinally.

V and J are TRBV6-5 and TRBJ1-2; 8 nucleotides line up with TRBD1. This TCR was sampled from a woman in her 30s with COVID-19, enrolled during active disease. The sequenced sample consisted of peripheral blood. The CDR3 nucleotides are TGTGCCAGCAGTTCGGACAGGGTTGACTATGGCTACACCTTC. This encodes CASSSDRVDYGYTF.